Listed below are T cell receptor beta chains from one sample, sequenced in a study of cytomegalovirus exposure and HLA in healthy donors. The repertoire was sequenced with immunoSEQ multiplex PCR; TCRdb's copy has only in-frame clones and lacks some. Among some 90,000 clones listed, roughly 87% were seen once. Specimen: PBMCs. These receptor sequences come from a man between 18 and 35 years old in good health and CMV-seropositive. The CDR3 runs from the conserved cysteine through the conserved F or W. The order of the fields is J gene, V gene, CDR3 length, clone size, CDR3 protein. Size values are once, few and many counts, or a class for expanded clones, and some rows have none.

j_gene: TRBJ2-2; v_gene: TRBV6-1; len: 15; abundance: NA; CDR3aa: CASTLTGSNTGELFF
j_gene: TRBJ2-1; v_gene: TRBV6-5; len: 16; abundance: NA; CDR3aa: CASSYRGTGMYNEQFF
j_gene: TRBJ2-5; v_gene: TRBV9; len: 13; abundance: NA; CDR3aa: CASSFTVGETQYF
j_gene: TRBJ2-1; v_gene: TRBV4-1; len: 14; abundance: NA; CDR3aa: CASNDRGRSNEQFF
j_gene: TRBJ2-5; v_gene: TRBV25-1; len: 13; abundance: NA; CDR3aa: CASSDGERWTQYF
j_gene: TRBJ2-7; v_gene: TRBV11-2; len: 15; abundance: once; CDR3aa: CASSLTVSPSYEQYF
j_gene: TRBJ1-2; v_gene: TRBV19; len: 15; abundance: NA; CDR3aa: CASSIAGILNYGYTF
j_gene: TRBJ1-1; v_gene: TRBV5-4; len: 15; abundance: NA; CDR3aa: CASSSSAHQTAEAFF
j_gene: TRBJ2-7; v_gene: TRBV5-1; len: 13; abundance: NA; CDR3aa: CASSSGGSYEQYF
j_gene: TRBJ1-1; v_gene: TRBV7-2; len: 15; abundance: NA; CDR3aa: CASGPGGLMNTEAFF
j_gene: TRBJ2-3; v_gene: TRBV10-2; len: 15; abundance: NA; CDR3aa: CASSGTSFSTDTQYF
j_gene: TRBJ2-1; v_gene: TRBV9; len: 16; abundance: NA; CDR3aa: CASSSAGTGVYNEQFF
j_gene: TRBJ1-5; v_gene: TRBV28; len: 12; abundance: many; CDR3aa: CASIGSNQPQHF
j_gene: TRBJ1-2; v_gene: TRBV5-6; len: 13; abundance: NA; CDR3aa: CASSLGDSYGYTF
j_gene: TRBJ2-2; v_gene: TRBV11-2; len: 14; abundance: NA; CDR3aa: CASAGTGATGELFF
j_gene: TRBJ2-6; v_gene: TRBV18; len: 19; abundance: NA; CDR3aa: CASSPVWQALYSGANVLTF
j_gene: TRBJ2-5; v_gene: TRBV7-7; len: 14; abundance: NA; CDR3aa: CASSQTGFGETQYF
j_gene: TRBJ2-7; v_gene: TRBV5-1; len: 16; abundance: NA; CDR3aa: CASSSTGKPDAYEQYF
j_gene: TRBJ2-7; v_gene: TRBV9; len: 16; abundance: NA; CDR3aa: CASSPSGQVNAYEQYF
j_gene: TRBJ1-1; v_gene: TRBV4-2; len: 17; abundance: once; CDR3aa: CASSQAHGTSMNTEAFF
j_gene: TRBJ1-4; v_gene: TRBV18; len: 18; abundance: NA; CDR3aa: CASSPPQGQGSANEKLFF
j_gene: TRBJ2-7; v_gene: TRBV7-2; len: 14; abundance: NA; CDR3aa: CASSRTGRSGEQYF
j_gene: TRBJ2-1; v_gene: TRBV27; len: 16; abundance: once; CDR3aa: CASSHGLAGGPGEQFF
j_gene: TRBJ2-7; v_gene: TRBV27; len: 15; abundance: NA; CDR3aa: CASSLRWGTTYEQYF
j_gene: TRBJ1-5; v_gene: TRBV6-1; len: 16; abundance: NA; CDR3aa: CASREGEYYSNQPQHF
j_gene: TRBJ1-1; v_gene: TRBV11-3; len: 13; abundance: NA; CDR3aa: CASSFSENTEAFF
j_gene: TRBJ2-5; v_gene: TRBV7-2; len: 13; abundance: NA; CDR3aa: CASSLDRDETQYF
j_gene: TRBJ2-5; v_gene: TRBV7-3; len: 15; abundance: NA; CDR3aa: CASSFRGAVRETQYF
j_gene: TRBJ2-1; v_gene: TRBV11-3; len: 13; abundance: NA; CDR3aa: CASSLSRGNEQFF
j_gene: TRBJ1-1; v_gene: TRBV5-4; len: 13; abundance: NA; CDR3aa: CASTRGGWTEAFF
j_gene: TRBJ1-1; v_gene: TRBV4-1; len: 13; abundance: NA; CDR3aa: CASSQNQGMEAFF
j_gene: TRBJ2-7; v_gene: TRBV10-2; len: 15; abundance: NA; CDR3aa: CASSESKDRPYEQYF
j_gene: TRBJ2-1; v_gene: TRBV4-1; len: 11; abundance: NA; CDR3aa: CASSRDNEQFF
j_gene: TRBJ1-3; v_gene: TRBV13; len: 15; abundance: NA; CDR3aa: CASSVGTGGGNTIYF
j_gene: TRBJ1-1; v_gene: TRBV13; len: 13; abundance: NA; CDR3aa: CASSKTQGSEAFF
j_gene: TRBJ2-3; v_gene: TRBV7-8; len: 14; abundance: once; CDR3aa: CASSYSRSTDTQYF
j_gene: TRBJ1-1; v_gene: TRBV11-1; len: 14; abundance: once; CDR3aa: CASSSDRMNTEAFF
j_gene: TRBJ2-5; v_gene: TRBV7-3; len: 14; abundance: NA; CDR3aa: CASSPNRVGETQYF
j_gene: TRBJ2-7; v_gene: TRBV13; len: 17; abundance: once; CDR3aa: CASSRTSGGESSYEQYF
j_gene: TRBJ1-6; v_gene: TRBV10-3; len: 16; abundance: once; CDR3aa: CAISAGEGQGNSPLHF
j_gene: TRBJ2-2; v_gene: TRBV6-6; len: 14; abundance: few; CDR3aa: CASTGTGRIGELFF
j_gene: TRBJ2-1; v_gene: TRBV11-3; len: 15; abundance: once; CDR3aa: CASSFSGPSYNEQFF
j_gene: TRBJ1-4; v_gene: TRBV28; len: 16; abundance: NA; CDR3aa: CASSSSRRGIFEKLFF
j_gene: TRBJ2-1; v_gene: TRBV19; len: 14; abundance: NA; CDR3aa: CASSTGGPYNEQFF
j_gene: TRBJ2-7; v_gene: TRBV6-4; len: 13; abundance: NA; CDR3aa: CASSAGPGLEQYF
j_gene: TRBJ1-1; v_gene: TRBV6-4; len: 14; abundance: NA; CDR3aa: CASSQGSRDTEAFF